These T cell receptor beta chains were read from a single sample in a study of blood T cell repertoires in COVID-19. The repertoire was sequenced with immunoSEQ multiplex PCR; TCRdb's copy has only in-frame clones and lacks some. The sample holds 200,000 to 250,000 clones; approximately 86% are singletons and the top ten take 3% to 4%. The sample consisted of PBMCs or T cells enriched from blood (not recorded which). These TCRs come from a woman in her thirties or forties with acute COVID-19. The CDR3 runs from the conserved cysteine through the conserved F or W. A D gene is named only where the DNA matches it firmly. Expanded clones get a size class; other rows say once, few or many, or leave the size out.

V gene	clone size	J gene	D gene	CDR3 protein
TRBV21-1	.	TRBJ2-7	.	CASTMGTGVYEQYF
TRBV28	.	TRBJ1-2	TRBD1	CAIRGQYGYTF
TRBV4-3	once	TRBJ1-2	.	CASSQGTGRVYGYTF
TRBV11-2	.	TRBJ2-3	TRBD2	CASSPAGGRTDTQYF
TRBV7-8	.	TRBJ2-7	TRBD2	CASSQTSDYLPYEQYF
TRBV4-3	once	TRBJ1-1	TRBD1	CASSQDRGLGTEAFF
TRBV4-1	.	TRBJ2-1	.	CASSHLGVREQFF
TRBV21-1	.	TRBJ1-4	.	CAGLTQGNEKLFF
TRBV6-2/TRBV6-3	.	TRBJ2-2	TRBD2	CASSSTSGRGNTGELFF
TRBV27	.	TRBJ2-2	TRBD2	CASSPSGRNTGELFF
TRBV14	.	TRBJ2-7	.	CASSQGTSYEQYF
TRBV27	.	TRBJ2-7	.	CASSFRRTGEQYF
TRBV28	.	TRBJ2-3	.	CASREGEITDTQYF
TRBV19	.	TRBJ1-6	.	CASSIGSVGSPLHF
TRBV5-1	once	TRBJ1-6	.	CASSQQGSNSPLHF
TRBV5-6	once	TRBJ2-2	.	CASSLYSVWGAGELFF
TRBV5-3	few	TRBJ2-7	.	CARSLSQALSEQYF
TRBV5-8	few	TRBJ2-7	.	CASSLVAESYEQYF
TRBV5-1	few	TRBJ1-6	.	CASSLSSGIDSPLHF
TRBV6-4	few	TRBJ1-5	.	CASRRGGQPQHF
TRBV15	.	TRBJ2-3	TRBD2	CATSRGSSGSTDTQYF
TRBV14	.	TRBJ2-1	TRBD2	CASSQVPSGSYNEQFF
TRBV28	.	TRBJ2-4	.	CASSLLTGRKNIQYF
TRBV7-2	.	TRBJ2-3	TRBD2	CASSLSPGTSRSDTQYF
TRBV19	.	TRBJ2-1	TRBD2	CASSMGGRYNEQFF
TRBV4-2	.	TRBJ2-7	.	CASSQAGGSERFYEQYF
TRBV3-1/TRBV3-2	few	TRBJ1-4	.	CASSQSDPGRGGEKLFF
TRBV21-1	few	TRBJ1-2	.	CASRNGTGKYGYTF
TRBV19	once	TRBJ2-5	.	CASSRGLQETQYF
TRBV5-3	.	TRBJ2-5	.	CARSSDSRQETQYF
TRBV18	.	TRBJ2-7	TRBD2	CASSPSGRGEQYF
TRBV6-5	.	TRBJ2-7	.	CASREPSGSYEQYF
TRBV7-2	.	TRBJ2-1	TRBD1	CASFRDRGTNEQFF
TRBV20-1	.	TRBJ1-2	.	CTVGHSHGYTF
TRBV29-1	.	TRBJ2-7	.	CSAGQGGTYEQYF
TRBV12-3/TRBV12-4	.	TRBJ1-1	TRBD1	CASARGRGTEAFF
TRBV19	.	TRBJ1-1	.	CASTTLTGNRVMNTEAFF
TRBV18	.	TRBJ2-7	TRBD2	CASSPGTSGTKFYEQYF
TRBV2	few	TRBJ1-5	.	CASSEHQAVGPQHF
TRBV2	few	TRBJ2-2	.	CASSAQATNTGELFF
TRBV30	.	TRBJ2-7	TRBD1	CAWSVRGGQGNEQYF
TRBV7-9	.	TRBJ2-1	TRBD1	CASSLRQGSEQFF
TRBV7-9	.	TRBJ2-7	.	CASSPKAGALPYEQYF
TRBV5-1	once	TRBJ2-7	.	CASSLGTEYEQYF
TRBV7-2	once	TRBJ2-1	.	CASSLYFYNEQFF
TRBV27	.	TRBJ1-4	.	CASSRDTTATNEKLFF
TRBV11-2	.	TRBJ2-7	.	CASSPPAGSISYEQYF